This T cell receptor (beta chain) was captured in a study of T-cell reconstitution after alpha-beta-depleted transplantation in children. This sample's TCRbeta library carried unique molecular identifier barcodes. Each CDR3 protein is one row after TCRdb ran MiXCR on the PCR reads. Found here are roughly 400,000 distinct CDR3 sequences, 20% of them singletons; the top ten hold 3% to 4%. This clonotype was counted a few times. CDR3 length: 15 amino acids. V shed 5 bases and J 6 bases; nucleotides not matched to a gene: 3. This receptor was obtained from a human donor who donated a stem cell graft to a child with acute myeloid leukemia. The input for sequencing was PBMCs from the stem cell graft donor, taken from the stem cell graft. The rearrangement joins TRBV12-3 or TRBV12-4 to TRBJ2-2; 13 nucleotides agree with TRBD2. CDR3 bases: TGTGCCAGCAGTATCGGACTAGCGGGAGCCGGGGAGCTGTTTTTT. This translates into CASSIGLAGAGELFF.